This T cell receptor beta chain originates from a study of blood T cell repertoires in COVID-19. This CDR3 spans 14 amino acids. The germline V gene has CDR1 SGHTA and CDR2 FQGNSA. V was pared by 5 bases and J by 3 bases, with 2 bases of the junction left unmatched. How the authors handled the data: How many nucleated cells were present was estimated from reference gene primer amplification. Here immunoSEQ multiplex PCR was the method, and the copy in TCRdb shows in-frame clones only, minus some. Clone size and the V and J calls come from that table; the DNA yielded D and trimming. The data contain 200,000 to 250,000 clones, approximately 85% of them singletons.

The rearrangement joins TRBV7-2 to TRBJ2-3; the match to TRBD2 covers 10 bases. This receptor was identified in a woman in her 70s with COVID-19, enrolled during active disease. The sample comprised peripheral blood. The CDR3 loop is CASSPSGRTDTQYF. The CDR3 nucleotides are TGTGCCAGCAGCCCTAGCGGGAGAACAGATACGCAGTATTTT.